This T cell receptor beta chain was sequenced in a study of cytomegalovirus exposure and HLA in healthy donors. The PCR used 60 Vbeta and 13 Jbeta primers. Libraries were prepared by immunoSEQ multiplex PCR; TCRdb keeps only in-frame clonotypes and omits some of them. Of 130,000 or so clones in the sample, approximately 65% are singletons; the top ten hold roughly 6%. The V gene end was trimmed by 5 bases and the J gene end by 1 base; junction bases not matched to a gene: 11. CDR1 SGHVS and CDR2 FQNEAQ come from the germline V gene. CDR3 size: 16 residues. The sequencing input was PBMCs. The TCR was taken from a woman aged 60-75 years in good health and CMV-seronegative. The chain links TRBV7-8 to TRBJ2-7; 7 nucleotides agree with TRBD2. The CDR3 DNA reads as TGTGCCAGCAGCCCATACCGACTAGCCGGTTCCTACGAGCAGTACTTC. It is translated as CASSPYRLAGSYEQYF.